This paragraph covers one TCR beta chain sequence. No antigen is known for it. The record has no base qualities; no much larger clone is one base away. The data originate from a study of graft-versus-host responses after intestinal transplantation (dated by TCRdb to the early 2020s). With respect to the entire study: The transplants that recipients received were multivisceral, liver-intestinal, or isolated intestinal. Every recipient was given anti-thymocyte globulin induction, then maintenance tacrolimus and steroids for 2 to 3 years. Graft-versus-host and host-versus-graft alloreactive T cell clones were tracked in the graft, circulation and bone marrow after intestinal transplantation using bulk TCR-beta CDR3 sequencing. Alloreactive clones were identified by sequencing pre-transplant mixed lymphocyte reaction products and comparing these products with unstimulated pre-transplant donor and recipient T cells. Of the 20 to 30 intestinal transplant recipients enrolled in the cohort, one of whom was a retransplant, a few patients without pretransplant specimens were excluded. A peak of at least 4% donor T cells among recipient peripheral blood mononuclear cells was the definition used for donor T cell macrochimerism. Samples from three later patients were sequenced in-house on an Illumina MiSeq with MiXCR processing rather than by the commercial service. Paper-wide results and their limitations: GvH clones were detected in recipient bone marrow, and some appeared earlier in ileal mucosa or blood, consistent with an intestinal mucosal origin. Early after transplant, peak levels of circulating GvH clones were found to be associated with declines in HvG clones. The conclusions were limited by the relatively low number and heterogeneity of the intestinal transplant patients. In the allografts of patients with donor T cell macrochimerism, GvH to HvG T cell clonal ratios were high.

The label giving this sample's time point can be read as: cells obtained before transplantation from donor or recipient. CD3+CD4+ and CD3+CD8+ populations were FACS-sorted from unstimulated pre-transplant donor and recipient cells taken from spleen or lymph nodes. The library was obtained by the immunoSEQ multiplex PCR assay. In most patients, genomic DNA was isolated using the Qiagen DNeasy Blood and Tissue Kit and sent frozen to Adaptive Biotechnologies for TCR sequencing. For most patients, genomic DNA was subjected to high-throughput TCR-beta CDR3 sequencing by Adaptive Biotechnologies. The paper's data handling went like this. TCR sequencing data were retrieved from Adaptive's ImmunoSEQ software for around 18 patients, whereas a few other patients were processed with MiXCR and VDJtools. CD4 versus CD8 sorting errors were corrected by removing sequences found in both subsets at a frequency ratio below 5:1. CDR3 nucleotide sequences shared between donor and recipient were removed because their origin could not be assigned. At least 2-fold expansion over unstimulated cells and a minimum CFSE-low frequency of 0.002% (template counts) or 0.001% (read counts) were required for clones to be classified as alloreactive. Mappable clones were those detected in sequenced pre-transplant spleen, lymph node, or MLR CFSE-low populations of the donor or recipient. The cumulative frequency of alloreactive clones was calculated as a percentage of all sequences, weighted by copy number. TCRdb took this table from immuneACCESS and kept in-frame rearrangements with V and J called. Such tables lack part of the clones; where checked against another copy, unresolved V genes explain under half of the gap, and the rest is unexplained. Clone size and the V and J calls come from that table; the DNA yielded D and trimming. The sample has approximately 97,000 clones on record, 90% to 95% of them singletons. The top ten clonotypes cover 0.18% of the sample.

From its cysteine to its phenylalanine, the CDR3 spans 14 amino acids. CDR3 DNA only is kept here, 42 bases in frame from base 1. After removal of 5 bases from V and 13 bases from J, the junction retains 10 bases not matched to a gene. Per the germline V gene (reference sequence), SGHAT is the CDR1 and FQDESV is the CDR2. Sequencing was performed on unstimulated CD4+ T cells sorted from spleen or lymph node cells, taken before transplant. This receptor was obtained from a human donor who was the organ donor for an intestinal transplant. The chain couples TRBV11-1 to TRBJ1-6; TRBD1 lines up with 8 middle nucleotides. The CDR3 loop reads CASSQGTGVRPLHF. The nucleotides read TGTGCCAGCAGCCAAGGGACAGGAGTCCGTCCCCTCCACTTT.